The 25 T cell receptor beta chains listed next were all sequenced from one sample in a study of blood T cell repertoires in COVID-19. Here immunoSEQ multiplex PCR was the method, and the copy in TCRdb shows in-frame clones only, minus some. The data contain 140,000 to 150,000 clones, about 80% of them singletons. The specimen was peripheral blood. These receptors came from a man between 65 and 85 years old who had recovered from COVID-19.

This chain connects TRBV12-3 or TRBV12-4 to TRBJ2-1; 7 positions match TRBD2. CDR3 size: 12 residues. V lost 5 bases to trimming and J lost 10 bases; unmatched junction nucleotides: 5. The CDR3 bases are TGTGCCAGCAGTGCCCCTAGCGGAGAGCAGTTCTTC. This encodes CASSAPSGEQFF.

The chain has TRBV29-1 and TRBJ1-1; 7 bases agree with TRBD1. The CDR3 is 12 amino acids. The V gene's germline CDR1 is SQVTM and CDR2 ANQGSEA. Trimming removed 5 bases from V and 11 bases from J; junction bases left unmatched: 11. The chain's CDR3 is CSVPSGGGGAFF. In DNA form, the CDR3 reads TGCAGCGTTCCGTCAGGGGGAGGTGGGGCTTTCTTT.

The chain carries TRBV5-4 and TRBJ2-7; D unresolved. V was cut by 4 bases and J by 4 bases, with 15 bases left in between. From germline, CDR1 is SGHNT and CDR2 YYREEE (reference sequence). This CDR3 has 14 residues. CDR3 amino acids: CASSRGAFPYEQYF. The CDR3 coding sequence is TGTGCCAGCAGCCGCGGAGCCTTTCCGTACGAGCAGTACTTC.

V gene TRBV5-1 combines with J gene TRBJ2-1; 12 nucleotides match TRBD2. V lost 4 bases, J lost 2 bases, and 1 base stayed unmatched. Germline loops: CDR1 SGHRS, CDR2 YFSETQ. The CDR3 has 15 amino acids. CDR3 residues: CASSTSGGTYNEQFF. CDR3 DNA: TGCGCCAGCAGCACTAGCGGGGGGACCTACAATGAGCAGTTCTTC. Combining the CDR3 with reference TRBV5-1 and TRBJ2-1 gives the whole variable domain KAGVTQTPRYLIKTRGQQVTLSCSPISGHRSVSWYQQTPGQGLQFLFEYFSETQRNKGNFPGRFSGRQFSNSRSEMNVSTLELGDSALYLCASSTSGGTYNEQFFGPGTRLTVL.

This clone was recorded only once. This chain joins TRBV4-3 and TRBJ2-2, with D possibly TRBD2 on 5 matching bases. The V and J ends lost 0 bases and 6 bases respectively, with 8 bases between them. The germline gives CDR1 LGHNA, CDR2 YSLEER. The CDR3 has 14 residues. CDR3 in amino acids: CASSQDSGAGELFF. The CDR3 nucleotides read TGCGCCAGCAGCCAAGATTCCGGGGCCGGGGAGCTGTTTTTT.

This chain links TRBV19 with TRBJ2-1; 7 nucleotides agree with TRBD1. Germline V gene sequence: CDR1 LNHDA, CDR2 SQIVND (reference sequence). This CDR3 region has 14 residues. Unmatched junction bases numbered 16, after V lost 10 bases and J lost 10 bases. The CDR3 is CATGGPSRISEQFF. The CDR3 nucleotides read TGTGCCACAGGGGGTCCCTCACGAATATCGGAGCAGTTCTTC.

The table lists this clone with a few counts. The V call is TRBV19, the J call TRBJ2-7; 13 bases agree with TRBD2. Trimming cost V 3 bases and J 6 bases; bases outside gene matches: 5. The CDR3 extends over 15 amino acids. The germline gives CDR1 LNHDA, CDR2 SQIVND (reference sequence). The CDR3 coding sequence is TGTGCCAGTAGTATTGGGGGACTAGCGGGACCCGAGCAGTACTTC. Encoded protein: CASSIGGLAGPEQYF.

Only one count was recorded for this clone. The chain links TRBV5-4 to TRBJ2-7, with 10 positions matching TRBD1. J lost 2 bases, V lost 5 bases, and 4 bases had no gene match. CDR1 is SGHNT, CDR2 YYREEE, per germline (reference sequence). This CDR3 comprises 14 residues. The CDR3 protein is CASSRQGATYEQYF. The CDR3 nucleotides are TGTGCCAGCAGTCGACAGGGGGCCACCTACGAGCAGTACTTC.

V gene TRBV18 combines with J gene TRBJ2-5; the match to TRBD1 covers 12 bases. Per the germline V gene, CDR1 is KGHSH and CDR2 is LQKENI. Trimming took 1 base from V and 3 from J; bases not matched to a gene: 12. The CDR3 extends over 19 amino acids. The CDR3 DNA is TGTGCCAGCTCACCACAAACTTACCCGGGACAGGGGGCGGAAGAGACCCAGTACTTC. This sequence encodes CASSPQTYPGQGAEETQYF.

The CDR3 sequence is CASSLALTGGADTQYF. CDR3 in DNA: TGTGCCAGCAGCTTAGCCTTGACCGGGGGGGCAGATACGCAGTATTTT. The chain employs TRBV11-3 and TRBJ2-3, with 8 bases fitting TRBD2. V trimming: 1 base; J trimming: 4 bases; junction bases outside the gene matches: 7. CDR3 length: 16 amino acids. Germline CDR1 SGHNT, CDR2 YENEEA. The entire variable domain, with the rest obtained from reference TRBV11-3 and TRBJ2-3, is as follows: EAGVVQSPRYKIIEKKQPVAFWCNPISGHNTLYWYLQNLGQGPELLIRYENEEAVDDSQLPKDRFSAERLKGVDSTLKIQPAELGDSAVYLCASSLALTGGADTQYFGPGTRLTVL.

This sequence joins TRBV21-1 and TRBJ1-2. TRBV21-1 is a recognized pseudogene. This CDR3 is 13 amino acids long. The CDR3 loop is CASSKRELYGYTF. CDR3 DNA: TGTGCCAGCAGCAAGCGTGAACTGTATGGCTACACCTTC.

This chain uses TRBV9 with TRBJ1-2; unclear D gene. Trimming pared 1 base from V and 10 bases from J, leaving 14 bases between. Germline CDR1 is SGDLS and CDR2 is YYNGEE. The CDR3 runs to 13 residues. The CDR3: CASSVYERSDYTF. The CDR3 DNA sequence: TGTGCCAGCAGCGTATACGAGAGGTCGGACTACACCTTC.

The chain employs TRBV3-1 (or the pseudogene TRBV3-2) and TRBJ2-3, with TRBD2 matching 11 bases. CDR1 is LGHDT and CDR2 is YNNKEL in the germline V gene (reference sequence). Trimming cost V 8 bases and J 4 bases; bases outside gene matches: 8. This CDR3 region has 15 residues. The CDR3: CASGLVAGGADTQYF. CDR3 nucleotides: TGTGCCAGCGGCCTCGTAGCGGGAGGGGCAGATACGCAGTATTTT.

This clone was found once. V is TRBV19 and J is TRBJ2-5; 7 bases fit TRBD1. Germline V gives CDR1 LNHDA, CDR2 SQIVND (reference sequence). V lost 7 bases and J lost 4; bases outside the gene matches: 15. This CDR3 region has 16 residues. This CDR3 reads CASTLDRVSGRETQYF. The CDR3 DNA sequence: TGTGCCAGTACCCTCGACAGGGTATCAGGGCGAGAGACCCAGTACTTC.

The CDR3 DNA is TGTGCCTGGAGCCCGGGAGCAGTAAAGACCCAGTACTTC. Translation gives CAWSPGAVKTQYF. The chain recombines TRBV30 with TRBJ2-5; a possible D gene is TRBD2 (6 bases). V lost 3 bases to trimming and J lost 6 bases, with 14 bases between them. This CDR3 spans 13 amino acids. The germline V gene has CDR1 GTSNPN and CDR2 SVGIG (reference sequence).

V and J are TRBV5-1 and TRBJ1-5; D is unclear. The V gene lost 4 bases and the J gene lost 0 bases, with 11 bases spanning the gap. This CDR3 is 15 amino acids long. In germline, CDR1 is SGHRS, CDR2 YFSETQ. The CDR3 sequence is CASSESPGSNQPQHF. CDR3 sequence (DNA): TGCGCCAGCAGCGAGTCCCCGGGTAGCAATCAGCCCCAGCATTTT.

This clone has only one observation. The rearrangement links TRBV30 to TRBJ2-7, with 13 bases matching TRBD2. Germline V gene sequence: CDR1 GTSNPN, CDR2 SVGIG (reference sequence). After removal of 3 bases from V and 6 bases from J, the junction contained 11 bases not matched to a gene. This CDR3 comprises 16 residues. The CDR3 loop reads CAWRGLAGALTGEQYF. As DNA, the CDR3 is TGTGCCTGGAGAGGACTAGCGGGAGCTCTTACGGGCGAGCAGTACTTC.

J is TRBJ2-7 and V is TRBV6-6; TRBD2 aligns across 7 bases. Trimming removed 5 bases from V and 0 bases from J; junction bases left unmatched: 7. In germline, CDR1 is MNHNY, CDR2 SVGAGI (reference sequence). CDR3 length: 15 amino acids. The CDR3 nucleotides are TGTGCCAGCAGTCCTCCCAGCGGGAACTCCTACGAGCAGTACTTC. This codes for CASSPPSGNSYEQYF.

This clone showed up just once. The genes are TRBV27 and TRBJ1-5; 7 bases match TRBD1. CDR1 and CDR2 (germline): MNHEY, SMNVEV (reference sequence). J was trimmed by 4 bases and V by 5 bases; bases with no gene match: 11. This CDR3 comprises 16 residues. CDR3 coding DNA: TGTGCCAGCAGTCCGACCTCGACAGGGTGGAATCAGCCCCAGCATTTT. It yields the protein CASSPTSTGWNQPQHF.

This chain's CDR3 is CASSFTGRPYEQYF. The DNA of the CDR3 is TGTGCCAGCAGTTTTACAGGGCGACCGTACGAGCAGTACTTC. The V gene is TRBV6-5, the J gene TRBJ2-7, with D maybe TRBD1 (6 bases). Between the trimmed V and J ends, which lost 4 bases and 4 bases, there was a span of 14 bases. Germline loops: CDR1 MNHEY, CDR2 SVGAGI. The CDR3 length is 14 residues.

This clone was observed a few times. V gene TRBV7-3 combines with J gene TRBJ1-1, with 8 bases identical to TRBD1. Germline V gene sequence: CDR1 SGHTA, CDR2 FQGTGA. V dropped 5 bases and J dropped 4; count of bases not matched to a gene: 12. The CDR3 length is 16 residues. The CDR3 protein is CASSPRTGLDSTEAFF. In DNA form, the CDR3 reads TGTGCCAGCAGCCCGAGGACAGGGCTCGATTCCACTGAAGCTTTCTTT.

The rearrangement joins TRBV4-1 to TRBJ2-7; tentatively, D is TRBD2 (6 bases). The CDR3 covers 17 residues. V lost 1 base and J lost 1, with 17 bases in between. Germline V gene data show CDR1 as MGHRA and CDR2 as YSYEKL. The CDR3 here is CASSQVMTGVGSYEQYF. CDR3 sequence (DNA): TGCGCCAGCAGCCAAGTTATGACGGGAGTTGGTTCCTACGAGCAGTACTTC.

This chain links TRBV4-1 with TRBJ2-1; 10 bases match TRBD2. The germline gives CDR1 MGHRA, CDR2 YSYEKL. The CDR3 length is 19 residues. The V gene end was trimmed by 3 bases and the J gene end by 6 bases; junction bases not matched to a gene: 17. The DNA of the CDR3 is TGCGCCAGCAGCCAGAACCGGGATTCAGCGGGAGGGTACTCCAATGAGCAGTTCTTC. Its translation: CASSQNRDSAGGYSNEQFF.

The chain carries TRBV12-3 or TRBV12-4 and TRBJ1-1; D gene uncertain. V was trimmed by 5 bases and J by 1 base, leaving 8 bases between them. The CDR3 runs to 13 residues. The CDR3 reads CASSPDSNTEAFF. The CDR3 nucleotides are TGTGCCAGCAGTCCAGACTCGAACACTGAAGCTTTCTTT.

The chain is built from TRBV4-3 and TRBJ2-7; 9 nucleotides agree with TRBD2. The V segment lost 1 base and the J segment 6 bases; nucleotides outside the gene matches: 10. Germline CDR1 LGHNA, CDR2 YSLEER. The CDR3 loop spans 16 amino acids. CDR3 loop: CASSQADAGGVGEQYF. As DNA, the CDR3 is TGCGCCAGCAGCCAAGCTGACGCGGGGGGGGTAGGCGAGCAGTACTTC.